The source of this TCR beta chain is a study of blood T cell repertoires in COVID-19. Study-wide context: Italy, Spain and the United States were the sources of the convalescent and acute COVID-19 samples. T cells, B-cell-depleted T cells, or PBMCs provided the cDNA or gDNA that served as material.

This CDR3 comprises 15 residues. Trimming removed 6 bases from V and 7 bases from J; junction bases left unmatched: 6. Looked up from germline, CDR1 is KGHSH and CDR2 is LQKENI. Per the original data handling: From reference gene primer amplification, estimates of nucleated cell counts were derived. Produced via immunoSEQ multiplex PCR; TCRdb's table is partial and in-frame only. The V and J calls and the clone size are those of that table, but D and trimming were determined from the DNA. The table lists about 130,000 clones, around four fifths of them singletons. The sequence was collected from a man aged 60 to 69 who had recovered from COVID-19. Sequenced material: peripheral blood. J is TRBJ2-1 and V is TRBV18, with 13 bases lining up with TRBD2. As DNA, the CDR3 is TGTGCCAGCTCGGGAGGGACTAGCGGGACTAATGAGCAGTTCTTC. Translating gives CASSGGTSGTNEQFF. Full variable domain (remainder filled in from reference TRBV18 and TRBJ2-1): NAGVMQNPRHLVRRRGQEARLRCSPMKGHSHVYWYRQLPEEGLKFMVYLQKENIIDESGMPKERFSAEFPKEGPSILRIQQVVRGDSAAYFCASSGGTSGTNEQFFGPGTRLTVL.